Following are 18 T cell receptor beta chains from one sample sequenced in a study of shared clonotypes between healthy human individuals. The method was immunoSEQ multiplex PCR; TCRdb's version includes in-frame clones alone and lacks a portion of them. Of millions of clones detected, about 95% appear once; the ten largest clones hold 0.13%. What was sequenced was naive CD4+ T cells sorted from blood. Described subset: CD45RA+ positively selected. These receptors all stem from a young man in good health.

Regarding this clone: The same CDR3 is also encoded by other DNA sequences in this sample. The chain joins TRBV7-2 to TRBJ2-1; D ambiguous. The germline V gene encodes CDR1 SGHTA and CDR2 FQGNSA. V was cut by 4 bases and J by 0 bases, with 4 bases left in between. This CDR3 contains 13 residues. CDR3 protein: CASSSGSYNEQFF. The CDR3 bases are TGTGCCAGCAGCTCGGGCTCCTACAATGAGCAGTTCTTC.

V gene TRBV5-1 combines with J gene TRBJ2-2; a possible D gene is TRBD1 (6 bases). The CDR3 runs 16 residues. With 0 bases removed from V and 0 bases from J, the gap between germline ends came to 9 bases. The germline gives CDR1 SGHRS, CDR2 YFSETQ. CDR3 region: CASSLGPGANTGELFF. CDR3 coding DNA: TGCGCCAGCAGCTTGGGCCCAGGGGCGAACACCGGGGAGCTGTTTTTT.

This clone was picked up one time. The chain is built from TRBV7-2 and TRBJ2-2, with D possibly being TRBD1 (6 bases). The germline CDR1 and CDR2 sequences are SGHTA and FQGNSA. Deletions cut 2 bases from V and 6 bases from J, with 10 bases between. CDR3 size: 14 residues. CDR3 nucleotide sequence: TGTGCCAGCAGCTTATCCCAGGGGTCCGGGGAGCTGTTTTTT. It yields the protein CASSLSQGSGELFF.

The chain links TRBV6-6 to TRBJ1-4, with 9 bases aligning to TRBD1. The CDR3 extends over 13 amino acids. Germline V CDR1 and CDR2: MNHNY, SVGAGI (reference sequence). Trimming at V came to 8 bases and at J to 8 bases, leaving 6 bases not matched to a gene. The CDR3 is CASLQGTGEKLFF. For the CDR3, the DNA is TGTGCCAGCCTACAGGGGACAGGGGAAAAACTGTTTTTT.

This clone was recorded once. The rearrangement uses TRBV7-9 and TRBJ2-7, with D perhaps assigned TRBD1 or TRBD2 (5 bases each). The CDR3 is 15 amino acids. Germline V gene lookup returns CDR1 SEHNR and CDR2 FQNEAQ (reference sequence). The germline V and J ends were trimmed by 5 bases and 3 bases, with 17 bases remaining between them. DNA of the CDR3: TGTGCCAGCAGCCGCCCGAGGGGCGGCTTCTACGAGCAGTACTTC. It codes for CASSRPRGGFYEQYF.

The chain uses TRBV28 and TRBJ1-1; no clear D. The CDR3 extends over 12 amino acids. Germline V gene lookup returns CDR1 MDHEN and CDR2 SYDVKM. V shed 7 bases and J shed 2 bases, with 8 bases lying between them. The CDR3 coding sequence is TGTGCCAGCACCCGTCAAAACACTGAAGCTTTCTTT. It is translated as CASTRQNTEAFF.

With regard to this clone: The DNA is left out, because the CDR3 cannot be placed on it with certainty; the CDR3 is given as TCRdb lists it. V is TRBV28 and J is TRBJ2-7; the table's D call, TRBD2, was not checked against the DNA. Termini included, the CDR3 measures 15 amino acids. Germline V CDR1 and CDR2: MDHEN, SYDVKM. The chain's CDR3 is CASSSSGLAEYEQYF.

As to this clone: Other nucleotide sequences in the sample specify the same CDR3. The chain employs TRBV30 and TRBJ1-4; a weak D match, TRBD1 (6 bases). V shed 0 bases and J shed 3 bases, with 11 bases lying between them. The V gene's germline CDR1 is GTSNPN and CDR2 SVGIG (reference sequence). The CDR3 runs 15 residues. DNA for the CDR3: TGTGCCTGGAGTGTAAGGGCAGGGGCTAATGAAAAACTGTTTTTT. Its translation: CAWSVRAGANEKLFF.

The chain employs TRBV10-3 and TRBJ1-1; 8 nucleotides agree with TRBD1. The germline V gene has CDR1 ENHRY and CDR2 SYGVKD. This CDR3 has 17 amino acids. Trimming at V came to 0 bases and at J to 1 base, leaving 7 bases not matched to a gene. The CDR3 loop is CAISESPDRAQNTEAFF. The CDR3 nucleotides are TGTGCCATCAGTGAGTCACCGGACAGGGCGCAGAACACTGAAGCTTTCTTT.

This clone occurred once. This chain uses TRBV5-4 with TRBJ2-7; 13 nucleotides match TRBD2. Per germline, CDR1 SGHNT and CDR2 YYREEE (reference sequence). The ends lost 4 bases at V and 4 bases at J; junction bases unmatched: 5. The CDR3 is made up of 15 amino acids. CDR3 region: CASSRGLAGVYEQYF. In DNA, the CDR3 is TGTGCCAGCAGCAGAGGACTAGCGGGAGTATACGAGCAGTACTTC.

V is TRBV7-6 and J is TRBJ1-3; D remains ambiguous. The CDR3 is 17 residues long. Trimming left V 1 base short and J 1 base short, with 14 bases between. Germline assignment: CDR1 SGHVS and CDR2 FNYEAQ. The CDR3 bases are TGTGCCAGCAGCTTAGAGGACTCACGTGCGTCTGGAAACACCATATATTTT. Translated, it gives CASSLEDSRASGNTIYF.

As to this clone: Other DNA variants within this sample encode the same CDR3. This chain uses TRBV29-1 with TRBJ2-5; the D gene is possibly TRBD1 (5 bases). The end of the DNA is better explained by TRBJ2-7, so the J call may be wrong. CDR1 and CDR2 (germline): SQVTM, ANQGSEA. The CDR3 loop spans 12 amino acids. CDR3 residues: CSVTGSSYEQYF. The CDR3 bases are TGCAGCGTTACAGGCAGCTCCTACGAGCAGTACTTC.

The rearrangement uses TRBV7-9 and TRBJ2-3, with 7 bases that match TRBD2. Germline CDR1 is SEHNR and CDR2 is FQNEAQ (reference sequence). The CDR3 contains 17 residues. V was pared by 4 bases and J by 5 bases, with 15 bases of the junction left unmatched. CDR3 protein: CASSSRTREVPGDTQYF. In nucleotides, the CDR3 is TGTGCCAGCAGCTCCCGGACTAGAGAGGTGCCGGGAGATACGCAGTATTTT.

The V call is TRBV20-1, the J call TRBJ2-1; weak D call: TRBD1 (5 bases). The CDR3 consists of 11 residues. CDR1 is DFQATT and CDR2 is SNEGSKA in the germline V gene (reference sequence). V lost 5 bases and J 6 bases, leaving 8 bases between the germline ends. The CDR3 reads CSAQRGNEQFF. The CDR3 coding sequence is TGCAGTGCTCAAAGGGGCAATGAGCAGTTCTTC.

This clone was seen just once. The chain carries TRBV19 and TRBJ2-7; TRBD1 is a possible D gene (6 bases). V lost 3 bases, J lost 4 bases, and 16 bases lay in between. Germline lookup yields CDR1 LNHDA and CDR2 SQIVND (reference sequence). The CDR3 covers 15 residues. CDR3 in DNA: TGTGCCAGTAGTATGGGTGACAGGCCAGGTTACGAGCAGTACTTC. Translated: CASSMGDRPGYEQYF.

The chain carries TRBV7-9 and TRBJ2-7; TRBD2 matches at 10 bases. CDR1 is SEHNR and CDR2 is FQNEAQ in the germline V gene (reference sequence). Germline trimming cut 2 bases from V and 4 bases from J; bases unmatched to any gene: 5. There are 15 residues in the CDR3. The CDR3 nucleotides read TGTGCCAGCAGCTTATGGGCTAGCGGGAGTTACGAGCAGTACTTC. Translating it yields CASSLWASGSYEQYF. The variable domain in full, completed from reference TRBV7-9 and TRBJ2-7, reads DTGVSQNPRHKITKRGQNVTFRCDPISEHNRLYWYRQTLGQGPEFLTYFQNEAQLEKSRLLSDRFSAERPKGSFSTLEIQRTEQGDSAMYLCASSLWASGSYEQYFGPGTRLTVT.

The J gene is TRBJ1-1, the V gene TRBV28, with D maybe TRBD1 (6 bases). The CDR3 runs 14 residues. Per the germline V gene, CDR1 is MDHEN and CDR2 is SYDVKM. V was shortened by 1 base and J by 4 bases, with 10 bases between the two germline ends. The CDR3 loop is CASSLSGVRTEAFF. CDR3 DNA sequence: TGTGCCAGCAGTTTATCAGGGGTTCGCACTGAAGCTTTCTTT.

The chain is built from TRBV10-3 and TRBJ1-3; D might be TRBD1 (6 bases). Germline V gene data show CDR1 as ENHRY and CDR2 as SYGVKD. The V gene lost 8 bases and the J gene lost 4 bases, with 18 bases spanning the gap. The CDR3 covers 15 residues. This CDR3 is CAIRLGGLAGNTIYF. DNA of the CDR3: TGTGCCATCCGGCTTGGGGGCTTGGCAGGAAACACCATATATTTT.